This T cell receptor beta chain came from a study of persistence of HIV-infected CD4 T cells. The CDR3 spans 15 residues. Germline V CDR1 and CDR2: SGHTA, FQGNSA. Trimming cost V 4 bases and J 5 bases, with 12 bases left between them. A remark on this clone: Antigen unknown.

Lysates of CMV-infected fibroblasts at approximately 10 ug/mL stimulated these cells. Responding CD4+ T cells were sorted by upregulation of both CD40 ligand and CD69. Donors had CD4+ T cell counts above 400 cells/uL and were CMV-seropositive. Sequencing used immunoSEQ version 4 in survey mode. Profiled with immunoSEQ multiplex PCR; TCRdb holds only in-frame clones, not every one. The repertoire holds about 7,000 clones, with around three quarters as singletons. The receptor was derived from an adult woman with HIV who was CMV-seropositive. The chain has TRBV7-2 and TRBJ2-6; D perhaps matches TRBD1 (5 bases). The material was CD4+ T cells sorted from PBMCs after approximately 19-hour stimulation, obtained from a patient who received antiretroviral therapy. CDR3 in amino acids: CASSSQGSRANVLTF. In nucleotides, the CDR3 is TGTGCCAGCAGCTCCCAGGGTTCTCGGGCCAACGTCCTGACTTTC.